This TCR beta chain originates from a study of response to subunit inactivated influenza vaccine. Trimming took 2 bases from V and 0 from J, leaving 14 bases between them. This CDR3 has 18 amino acids. Germline CDR1 is SGHTA and CDR2 is FQGTGA. MiXCR, run by TCRdb on the RT-PCR reads, gives a single entry per CDR3 protein. The sample holds 500,000 to 600,000 distinct CDR3 sequences, 11% seen once. This sample was also put to use in a study of T cells expressing NK-cell markers. As reported in that work: Template switching by 5'RACE with UMIs generated the TCR beta cDNA.

The starting material was PBMCs from blood, obtained on the day of vaccination. The chain joins TRBV7-3 to TRBJ2-6; tentatively, D is TRBD2 (6 bases). This sequence was found in a man aged 50 to 59 who received an inactivated influenza vaccine. The CDR3 protein is CASSLWGGDVSGANVLTF. CDR3 in DNA: TGTGCCAGCAGCTTATGGGGCGGGGACGTCTCTGGGGCCAACGTCCTGACTTTC.